The 26 T cell receptor beta chains below were found in one sample sequenced in a study of blood T cell repertoires in COVID-19 (dated by TCRdb to about 2020). The library relied on the immunoSEQ multiplex PCR assay. TCRdb stores this immuneACCESS table with in-frame sequences only. Part of the clones is absent; in the studies checked, under half of the shortfall reflects unresolved V genes, and no reason is known for the rest. In this sample the table shows roughly 220,000 clones, 84% of which occur a single time. The top ten hold around 1.5% of the sample. Sequencing used peripheral blood. The receptor source for this set is a woman in her thirties or forties who had recovered from COVID-19.

This clone was detected only a few times. The chain employs TRBV6-1 and TRBJ1-4; perhaps TRBD1 as D (6 bases). The length of the CDR3 is 16 residues. The germline V gene has CDR1 MNHNS and CDR2 SASEGT. Trimming cost V 1 base and J 5 bases, with 14 bases left between them. As DNA, the CDR3 is TGTGCCAGCAGTGAAGAACTTGGACAGAGGAATGAAAAACTGTTTTTT. Its translation: CASSEELGQRNEKLFF.

CDR3 amino acids: CATSREDGNNEQFF. CDR3 bases: TGTGCCACCAGCAGAGAGGACGGGAACAATGAGCAGTTCTTC. J is TRBJ2-1 and V is TRBV15; perhaps TRBD2 as D (5 bases). Trimming left V 0 bases short and J 5 bases short, with 8 bases between. Germline V CDR1 and CDR2: LNHNV, YYDKDF (reference sequence). CDR3 size: 14 residues.

This clone has a single count. The chain employs TRBV5-1 and TRBJ1-2; tentatively, D is TRBD1 (5 bases). The ends were cut back, 4 bases at V and 3 bases at J, with 19 bases in the middle. Germline CDR1 SGHRS, CDR2 YFSETQ. This CDR3 has 16 residues. This CDR3 reads CASSPQGSLGHYGYTF. The CDR3 DNA reads TGCGCCAGCAGCCCTCAGGGTAGCCTCGGCCACTATGGCTACACCTTC. The variable domain in full, with the rest retrieved from reference TRBV5-1 and TRBJ1-2, is KAGVTQTPRYLIKTRGQQVTLSCSPISGHRSVSWYQQTPGQGLQFLFEYFSETQRNKGNFPGRFSGRQFSNSRSEMNVSTLELGDSALYLCASSPQGSLGHYGYTFGSGTRLTVV.

This chain connects TRBV9 to TRBJ2-7, with a possible D match to TRBD2 (5 bases). The germline V gene encodes CDR1 SGDLS and CDR2 YYNGEE. The CDR3 runs to 14 residues. Trimming took off 4 bases at V and 7 bases at J, with 18 bases between the two ends. CDR3 residues: CASSSSRGLGEQYF. Written as DNA, the CDR3 is TGTGCCAGCAGCAGTTCCCGAGGACTTGGGGAGCAGTACTTC.

The chain carries TRBV3-1 (or the pseudogene TRBV3-2) and TRBJ2-2, with 7 bases lining up with TRBD1. CDR3 length equals 15 residues. With V trimmed by 2 bases and J by 4 bases, 4 bases remained unmatched. Germline V gene data show CDR1 as LGHDT and CDR2 as YNNKEL (reference sequence). CDR3 bases: TGTGCCAGCAGCCAAAAGACAGGGAGCACCGGGGAGCTGTTTTTT. Translation: CASSQKTGSTGELFF.

The chain joins TRBV7-2 to TRBJ1-6; 9 positions agree with TRBD1. The CDR3 consists of 15 residues. Germline trimming cut 4 bases from V and 9 bases from J; bases unmatched to any gene: 7. Looked up from germline, CDR1 is SGHTA and CDR2 is FQGNSA. The CDR3 loop reads CASSSGQGITSPLHF. CDR3 sequence (DNA): TGTGCCAGCAGCTCCGGACAGGGGATTACTTCACCCCTCCACTTT.

The chain links TRBV5-1 to TRBJ2-3, with D unclear. Trimming took off 5 bases at V and 6 bases at J, with 13 bases between the two ends. Looked up from germline, CDR1 is SGHRS and CDR2 is YFSETQ. There are 13 residues in the CDR3. The CDR3 DNA follows: TGCGCCAGCAGTTACCAAGTGCGCGATACGCAGTATTTT. Translation gives CASSYQVRDTQYF. Combining the CDR3 with reference TRBV5-1 and TRBJ2-3 gives the whole variable domain KAGVTQTPRYLIKTRGQQVTLSCSPISGHRSVSWYQQTPGQGLQFLFEYFSETQRNKGNFPGRFSGRQFSNSRSEMNVSTLELGDSALYLCASSYQVRDTQYFGPGTRLTVL.

J is TRBJ2-3 and V is TRBV28; 7 nucleotides line up with TRBD1. The CDR3 contains 18 residues. Germline V lookup: CDR1 MDHEN, CDR2 SYDVKM. V lost 6 bases and J lost 1; bases outside the gene matches: 16. CDR3 sequence: CASSLGAPWGQRTDTQYF. In DNA, the CDR3 is TGTGCCAGCAGCCTAGGGGCACCTTGGGGACAGCGCACAGATACGCAGTATTTT.

This clone showed up just once. CDR3 amino acids: CASSTYLDRDNYGYTF. The CDR3 DNA sequence: TGTGCCAGCAGTACATACTTGGACAGGGATAACTATGGCTACACCTTC. The chain joins TRBV28 to TRBJ1-2; 8 bases align to TRBD1. The V segment lost 5 bases and the J segment 1 base; nucleotides outside the gene matches: 9. Looked up from germline, CDR1 is MDHEN and CDR2 is SYDVKM. This CDR3 has 16 residues.

This chain connects TRBV30 to TRBJ2-1; 9 bases fit TRBD1. The V gene's germline CDR1 is GTSNPN and CDR2 SVGIG (reference sequence). The CDR3 totals 15 residues. J was trimmed by 7 bases and V by 2 bases; bases with no gene match: 9. The CDR3 here is CAWSITGGWLNEQFF. In nucleotides, the CDR3 is TGTGCCTGGAGTATAACAGGGGGCTGGTTGAATGAGCAGTTCTTC.

Ten or more counts support this clone. This chain uses TRBV5-1 with TRBJ1-5, with 8 bases identical to TRBD1. Germline CDR1 is SGHRS and CDR2 is YFSETQ. With 2 bases clipped from V and 6 bases from J, the junction kept 7 bases outside the gene matches. The CDR3 is 15 residues long. CDR3 coding DNA: TGCGCCAGCAGCTTCTTCGACAGGGGAGTTCAGCCCCAGCATTTT. As protein: CASSFFDRGVQPQHF.

This rearrangement joins TRBV28 to TRBJ1-2; 8 positions agree with TRBD1. This CDR3 has 16 residues. Per the germline V gene, CDR1 is MDHEN and CDR2 is SYDVKM. J lost 4 bases, V lost 6 bases, and 13 bases had no gene match. The CDR3 bases are TGTGCCAGCAGAGCCACCCCCGGGACAGGAAGCTATGGCTACACCTTC. Its protein product is CASRATPGTGSYGYTF.

This chain uses TRBV19 with TRBJ1-2; D unresolved. This CDR3 region has 15 residues. The V gene's germline CDR1 is LNHDA and CDR2 SQIVND (reference sequence). Trimming took off 3 bases at V and 0 bases at J, with 11 bases between the two ends. This chain's CDR3 is CASSMAGRANYGYTF. The DNA for the CDR3 is TGTGCCAGTAGTATGGCAGGAAGAGCTAACTATGGCTACACCTTC.

V is TRBV19 and J is TRBJ2-7, with 7 bases that match TRBD1. There are 12 residues in the CDR3. V was pared by 6 bases and J by 7 bases, with 6 bases of the junction left unmatched. Germline CDR1 LNHDA, CDR2 SQIVND (reference sequence). CDR3 sequence reads: CASRRQGGEQYF. In DNA form, the CDR3 reads TGTGCCAGTAGAAGACAGGGTGGGGAGCAGTACTTC. Using reference TRBV19 and TRBJ2-7 for the parts outside the CDR3, the full variable domain is DGGITQSPKYLFRKEGQNVTLSCEQNLNHDAMYWYRQDPGQGLRLIYYSQIVNDFQKGDIAEGYSVSREKKESFPLTVTSAQKNPTAFYLCASRRQGGEQYFGPGTRLTVT.

The rearrangement joins TRBV7-8 to TRBJ2-7, with D possibly TRBD1 on 7 matching bases. The V end lost 1 base, the J end lost 3 bases, and 19 bases lay between the germline ends. Per the germline V gene, CDR1 is SGHVS and CDR2 is FQNEAQ. This CDR3 region has 17 residues. Here the CDR3 DNA reads TGTGCCAGCAGCTTAGGGTTCTCGGCAGGGGGACTCTACGAGCAGTACTTC. Translation gives CASSLGFSAGGLYEQYF.

The chain has TRBV18 and TRBJ2-2; D uncertain. The CDR3 extends over 14 amino acids. Per the germline V gene, CDR1 is KGHSH and CDR2 is LQKENI. Trimming removed 6 bases at V and 5 bases at J, with 13 bases between. As DNA, the CDR3 is TGTGCCAGCTCCCCCGCGGCCGGGACCGGGGAGCTGTTTTTT. Protein: CASSPAAGTGELFF.

This clone has only one observation. J is TRBJ1-3 and V is TRBV6-4; D might be TRBD1 (6 bases). The V gene lost 4 bases and the J gene lost 0 bases, with 16 bases spanning the gap. CDR3 size: 17 residues. The germline V gene encodes CDR1 MRHNA and CDR2 SNTAGT. The CDR3 sequence: CASSGRQELLSGNTIYF. The CDR3 DNA is TGTGCCAGCAGTGGCCGACAGGAGCTTCTCTCTGGAAACACCATATATTTT.

The V gene is TRBV3-1 (or the pseudogene TRBV3-2), the J gene TRBJ1-2; 9 bases line up with TRBD1. Germline V gene data show CDR1 as LGHDT and CDR2 as YNNKEL (reference sequence). This CDR3 spans 15 amino acids. V lost 1 base and J lost 5; bases outside the gene matches: 5. DNA for the CDR3: TGTGCCAGCAGCCAAGGTAGGACAGGGGCGTATGGCTACACCTTC. Its translation is CASSQGRTGAYGYTF.

This chain joins TRBV23-1 and TRBJ2-3; D call uncertain. TRBV23-1 is sorted into the ORF group, with uncertain function. The V end was cut by 2 bases, the J end by 1 base, with 19 bases between. This CDR3 is 18 amino acids long. CDR3 amino acids: CASSQPPTKNSCTDTQYF. The CDR3 coding sequence is TGCGCCAGCAGTCAACCCCCCACCAAAAACTCTTGCACAGATACGCAGTATTTT.

This clone was seen at least ten times. The chain carries TRBV11-3 and TRBJ2-2; weak D call: TRBD1 (8 bases). CDR1 and CDR2 (germline): SGHNT, YENEEA. CDR3 length equals 20 residues. Trimming took 5 bases from V and 1 from J, leaving 26 bases between them. This chain's CDR3 is CASSLSFILGGTGNTGELFF. The CDR3 DNA reads TGTGCCAGCAGCCTAAGCTTTATCTTGGGGGGGACAGGGAACACCGGGGAGCTGTTTTTT.

Only one count was recorded for this clone. The V gene is TRBV29-1, the J gene TRBJ1-1, with 10 bases aligning to TRBD1. Germline CDR1 and CDR2: SQVTM and ANQGSEA. The CDR3 loop spans 13 amino acids. Trimming removed 4 bases from V and 6 bases from J; junction bases left unmatched: 5. CDR3 nucleotides: TGCAGCGTTGGGGGACAGGGGATCCCTGAAGCTTTCTTT. Protein: CSVGGQGIPEAFF.

V is TRBV5-1 and J is TRBJ2-3, with a tentative D call TRBD2 (5 bases). CDR1 and CDR2 (germline): SGHRS, YFSETQ. The V end lost 3 bases, the J end lost 5 bases, and 13 bases lay between the germline ends. This CDR3 comprises 14 residues. CDR3 DNA: TGCGCCAGCAGCTCCGAGGGCGTCCAAGATACGCAGTATTTT. Its protein product is CASSSEGVQDTQYF.

This clone has more than one count but fewer than ten. This rearrangement joins TRBV7-9 to TRBJ2-5; D may be TRBD2 (5 bases). With 0 bases removed from V and 8 bases from J, the gap between germline ends came to 10 bases. Germline loops: CDR1 SEHNR, CDR2 FQNEAQ (reference sequence). The CDR3 totals 13 residues. This CDR3 is CASSLAFGSTQYF. The CDR3 region has the DNA TGTGCCAGCAGCTTAGCGTTTGGGAGTACCCAGTACTTC. Complete variable domain (other parts from reference TRBV7-9 and TRBJ2-5): DTGVSQNPRHKITKRGQNVTFRCDPISEHNRLYWYRQTLGQGPEFLTYFQNEAQLEKSRLLSDRFSAERPKGSFSTLEIQRTEQGDSAMYLCASSLAFGSTQYFGPGTRLLVL.

J is TRBJ2-3 and V is TRBV9; TRBD2 matches at 14 bases. V trimming: 2 bases; J trimming: 2 bases; junction bases outside the gene matches: 1. CDR1 is SGDLS, CDR2 YYNGEE, per germline. CDR3 size: 16 residues. CDR3 coding DNA: TGTGCCAGCAGCGTGGGACTAGCGGGGGTCACAGATACGCAGTATTTT. Encoded protein: CASSVGLAGVTDTQYF.

This sequence joins TRBV19 and TRBJ1-5; TRBD1 is a possible D gene (6 bases). With 6 bases removed from V and 0 bases from J, the gap between germline ends came to 15 bases. CDR1 LNHDA and CDR2 SQIVND come from the germline V gene (reference sequence). The CDR3 contains 16 residues. CDR3 bases: TGTGCCAGTAGACTAGCGGGGGCGAATAGCAATCAGCCCCAGCATTTT. Protein sequence: CASRLAGANSNQPQHF.

The V gene is TRBV5-1, the J gene TRBJ2-5, with D perhaps TRBD1 (5 bases). The CDR3 contains 14 residues. CDR1 SGHRS and CDR2 YFSETQ come from the germline V gene. Deletions cut 4 bases from V and 5 bases from J, with 15 bases between. The CDR3 DNA is TGCGCCAGCAGCGAATTCCAGGGCCAGGAGACCCAGTACTTC. Residues: CASSEFQGQETQYF.